Reported below is one TCR beta chain. Preparation of the TCRbeta library was carried out with unique molecular identifiers. Each CDR3 protein is one row after TCRdb ran MiXCR on the PCR reads. The sample lists about 980,000 distinct CDR3 sequences, roughly 31% occurring once. The data stem from a study of T-cell reconstitution after alpha-beta-depleted transplantation in children. J was trimmed by 1 base and V by 4 bases; bases with no gene match: 3. This CDR3 comprises 16 residues. Looked up from germline, CDR1 is LGHDT and CDR2 is YNNKEL (reference sequence). The material was PBMCs, mostly from graft donor cells, obtained 360 days after TCRalphabeta/CD19-depleted stem cell transplant. The source is a boy under three years old who had a stem cell transplant for SCID, so the T cells may come from the graft donor. The rearrangement joins TRBV3-1 to TRBJ2-5; 13 bases map to TRBD2. The CDR3 DNA is TGTGCCAGCAGCCGCAGGACTAGCGGGAGCCAAGAGACCCAGTACTTC. Its translation: CASSRRTSGSQETQYF.